These T cell receptor beta chains were read from a single sample in a study of blood T cell repertoires in COVID-19. The repertoire was sequenced with immunoSEQ multiplex PCR; TCRdb's copy has only in-frame clones and lacks some. The table has fewer than 85,000 clones, approximately 82% seen once; the top ten hold around a fifth. The sample was peripheral blood. These TCRs come from a human donor in a cohort sampled during active COVID-19. Each CDR3 is given with its conserved first and last residue. The D gene is left open where the match is weak. For some rows the clone size is stated as once, few or many, or as a class when expanded; others skip it.

d_gene | abundance | j_gene | v_gene | CDR3nt | CDR3aa
TRBD1 | - | TRBJ2-2 | TRBV6-4 | TGTGCCAGCAGCCTTTCGGGGACAGGGGTCGGCGGGGAGCTGTTTTTT | CASSLSGTGVGGELFF
- | - | TRBJ2-5 | TRBV6-6 | TGTGCCAGCAGTCTCCCGGGCAGGGTACAAGAGACCCAGTACTTC | CASSLPGRVQETQYF
- | - | TRBJ1-6 | TRBV28 | TGTGCCAGCAGCCAGTTGGGGGGTGGGGGCTCCTATAATTCACCCCTCCACTTT | CASSQLGGGGSYNSPLHF
TRBD1 | - | TRBJ1-6 | TRBV2 | TGTGCCAGCAGTGGGGGACAGAATAATTCACCCCTCCACTTT | CASSGGQNNSPLHF
TRBD1 | - | TRBJ1-3 | TRBV27 | TGTGCCAGCAGGGACAGGGTAGGGTCTGGAAACACCATATATTTT | CASRDRVGSGNTIYF
- | - | TRBJ2-3 | TRBV5-4 | TGTGCCAGCAGCTTGGCGAGCGGCACAGATACGCAGTATTTT | CASSLASGTDTQYF
- | - | TRBJ2-7 | TRBV3-1/TRBV3-2 | TGTGCCAGCAGCGAACGACGGAGGCTCTCCGAGCAGTACTTC | CASSERRRLSEQYF
- | - | TRBJ1-2 | TRBV5-8 | TGTGCCAGCAGCTTGTGGCAGGTCTCTAACTATGGCTACACCTTC | CASSLWQVSNYGYTF
TRBD1 | - | TRBJ2-7 | TRBV7-3 | TGTGCCAGCAGCTTAGGTCAGGGGGACGAGCAGTACTTC | CASSLGQGDEQYF
- | - | TRBJ2-1 | TRBV5-6 | TGTGCCAGCAGGTTGGGCCTCTCTAGCGCCAGCTCCTACAATGAGCAGTTCTTC | CASRLGLSSASSYNEQFF
- | once | TRBJ1-6 | TRBV6-5 | TGTGCCTTAACGGACAGTCTTAATTCACCCCTCCACTTT | CALTDSLNSPLHF
- | - | TRBJ1-2 | TRBV28 | TGTGCCAGCAGCCCTCCCTGGGGCCGCAGAACCTATGGCTACACCTTC | CASSPPWGRRTYGYTF
TRBD1 | - | TRBJ1-5 | TRBV2 | TGTGCCAGCAACGGGGGACAGGCAGATCAGCCCCAGCATTTT | CASNGGQADQPQHF
- | few | TRBJ2-1 | TRBV5-4 | TGTGCCAGCAGCGCCGGACAGTACAATGAGCAGTTCTTC | CASSAGQYNEQFF
- | - | TRBJ1-1 | TRBV5-1 | TGCGCCAGCATACTGGGCACCCAGAACACTGAAGCTTTCTTT | CASILGTQNTEAFF
TRBD1 | - | TRBJ2-7 | TRBV6-5 | TGTGCCAGCAGGGCGGACAGGATCCACGAGCAGTACTTC | CASRADRIHEQYF
TRBD1 | once | TRBJ2-1 | TRBV2 | TGTGCCAGCAGTGAATGGACAGGGGTGGGTGAGCAGTTCTTC | CASSEWTGVGEQFF
TRBD1 | - | TRBJ1-4 | TRBV15 | TGTGCCACCAGCAGGAAGGGACAGGAGAATGAAAAACTGTTTTTT | CATSRKGQENEKLFF
- | - | TRBJ1-2 | TRBV28 | TGTGCCAGCAGTTTACATCCCGGAGCTAACTATGGCTACACCTTC | CASSLHPGANYGYTF
- | - | TRBJ1-3 | TRBV15 | TGTGCCACCAGCAGAGGACCTAGCTCTGGAAACACCATATATTTT | CATSRGPSSGNTIYF
- | - | TRBJ1-4 | TRBV19 | TGTGCCAGTAGTCTAGGACTGCTAGCAACTAATGAAAAACTGTTTTTT | CASSLGLLATNEKLFF
- | once | TRBJ2-7 | TRBV28 | TGTGCCAGCACCCAGGGTGGGTCAGAAAGCTCCTACGAGCAGTACTTC | CASTQGGSESSYEQYF
TRBD2 | - | TRBJ2-6 | TRBV27 | TGTGCCAGCAGTTTCATTCTAGCGGGGGTTCACTCTGGGGCCAACGTCCTGACTTTC | CASSFILAGVHSGANVLTF
- | few | TRBJ1-6 | TRBV28 | TGTGCCAGCAGCCAAAAAAACTCCTATAATTCACCCCTCCACTTT | CASSQKNSYNSPLHF
TRBD1 | - | TRBJ2-4 | TRBV18 | TGTGCCAGCTCACAGGACAGGGTGGACATTCAGTACTTC | CASSQDRVDIQYF
TRBD1 | - | TRBJ1-2 | TRBV6-5 | TGTGCCAGCAGTTACTCGGGACAGGGGTTTGGCTACACCTTC | CASSYSGQGFGYTF
- | once | TRBJ2-7 | TRBV2 | TGTGCCAGCAGTGAAATGTACAATCTCTACGAGCAGTACTTC | CASSEMYNLYEQYF
- | - | TRBJ2-7 | TRBV19 | TGTGCCAGTAGTTCCCGCGGGGTCTACGAGCAGTACTTC | CASSSRGVYEQYF
- | - | TRBJ2-3 | TRBV3-1/TRBV3-2 | TGTGCCAGCAGCCAAGCCAGGGGAACAGATACGCAGTATTTT | CASSQARGTDTQYF
- | - | TRBJ1-3 | TRBV12-3/TRBV12-4 | TGTGCCAGCTCACAGTCGGGAAACACCATATATTTT | CASSQSGNTIYF
- | - | TRBJ2-6 | TRBV5-1 | TGCGCCAGCAGCTTGGCCGTCCTGACAGGAAGCTCTGGGGCCAACGTCCTGACTTTC | CASSLAVLTGSSGANVLTF
- | - | TRBJ1-5 | TRBV6-6 | TGTGCCAGCAGCTCCAACAGGGACCCCAGAGAGGTAGGCAATCAGCCCCAGCATTTT | CASSSNRDPREVGNQPQHF
TRBD1 | - | TRBJ1-5 | TRBV28 | TGTGCCAGCAGTTCCGATAGGACAGGGATCGGGCAGCCCCAGCATTTT | CASSSDRTGIGQPQHF
TRBD2 | - | TRBJ2-5 | TRBV10-3 | TGTGCCATCAGTGAGTTGGGTAGCGGGGCGTCAGAGACCCAGTACTTC | CAISELGSGASETQYF
TRBD2 | once | TRBJ2-7 | TRBV18 | TGTGCCAGCTCACCTAGCGGGGTGGTGTACGAGCAGTACTTC | CASSPSGVVYEQYF
- | - | TRBJ1-2 | TRBV24-1 | TGTGCCACCAGTGAAGCAGGCGGCTACACCTTC | CATSEAGGYTF
- | - | TRBJ2-1 | TRBV11-2 | TGTGCCAGCAGCTTAGCTGGGGGGTATGAGCAGTTCTTC | CASSLAGGYEQFF
TRBD1 | - | TRBJ1-3 | TRBV28 | TGTGCCAGCAGTTTATGGGGACAGGGGACAAGCTCTGGAAACACCATATATTTT | CASSLWGQGTSSGNTIYF
TRBD2 | - | TRBJ2-2 | TRBV19 | TGTGCCAGTAGAGGTGGACTAGCGGCGAACACCGGGGAGCTGTTTTTT | CASRGGLAANTGELFF
- | - | TRBJ1-4 | TRBV6-5 | TGTGCCAGCAGGGGGGAGGGTCAAGAAAAACTGTTTTTT | CASRGEGQEKLFF
- | - | TRBJ1-1 | TRBV10-3 | TGTGCCATCAGTACCGACACGAACACTGAAGCTTTCTTT | CAISTDTNTEAFF
TRBD2 | - | TRBJ2-3 | TRBV14 | TGTGCCAGCAGCCAAGAGGTTTGGCTAGCGGGGGGGGCCATCACGGATACGCAGTATTTT | CASSQEVWLAGGAITDTQYF
- | - | TRBJ1-1 | TRBV9 | TGTGCCAGCAGCGTAGTAGGGGAGGTCACTGAAGCTTTCTTT | CASSVVGEVTEAFF